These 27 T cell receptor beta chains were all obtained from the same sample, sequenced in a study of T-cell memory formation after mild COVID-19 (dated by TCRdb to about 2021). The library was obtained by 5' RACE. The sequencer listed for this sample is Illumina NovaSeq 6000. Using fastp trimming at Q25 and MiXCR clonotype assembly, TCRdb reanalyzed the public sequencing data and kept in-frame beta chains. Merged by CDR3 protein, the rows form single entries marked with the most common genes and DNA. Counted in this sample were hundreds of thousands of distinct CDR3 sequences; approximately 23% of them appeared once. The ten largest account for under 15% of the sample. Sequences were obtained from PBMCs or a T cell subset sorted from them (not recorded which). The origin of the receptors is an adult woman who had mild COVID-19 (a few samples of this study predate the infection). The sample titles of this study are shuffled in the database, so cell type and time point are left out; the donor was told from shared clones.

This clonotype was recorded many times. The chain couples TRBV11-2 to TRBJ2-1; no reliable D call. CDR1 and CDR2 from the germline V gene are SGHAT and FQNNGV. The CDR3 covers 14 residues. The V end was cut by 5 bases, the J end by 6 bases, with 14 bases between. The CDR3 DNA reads TGTGCCAGCAGCCCGCGCGTAGGCCCCAATGAGCAGTTCTTC. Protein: CASSPRVGPNEQFF.

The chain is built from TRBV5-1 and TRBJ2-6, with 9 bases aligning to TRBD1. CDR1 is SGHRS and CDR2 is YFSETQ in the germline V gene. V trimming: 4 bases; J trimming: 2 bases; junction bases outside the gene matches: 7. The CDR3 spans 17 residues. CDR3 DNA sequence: TGCGCCAGCAGCCCCTCGACAGGGGGGACTGGGGCCAACGTCCTGACTTTC. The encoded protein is CASSPSTGGTGANVLTF.

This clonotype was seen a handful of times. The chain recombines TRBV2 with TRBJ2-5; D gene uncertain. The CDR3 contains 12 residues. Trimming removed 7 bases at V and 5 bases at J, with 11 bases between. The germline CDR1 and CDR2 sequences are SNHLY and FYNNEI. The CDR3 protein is CASIPPGETQYF. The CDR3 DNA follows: TGTGCCAGCATTCCTCCCGGGGAGACCCAGTACTTC.

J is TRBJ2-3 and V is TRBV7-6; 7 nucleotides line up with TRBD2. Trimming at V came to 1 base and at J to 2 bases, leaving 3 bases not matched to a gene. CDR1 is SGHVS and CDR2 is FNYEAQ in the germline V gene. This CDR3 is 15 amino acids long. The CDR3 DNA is TGTGCCAGCAGCTTAGATGCGGGAGCCACAGATACGCAGTATTTT. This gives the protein CASSLDAGATDTQYF.

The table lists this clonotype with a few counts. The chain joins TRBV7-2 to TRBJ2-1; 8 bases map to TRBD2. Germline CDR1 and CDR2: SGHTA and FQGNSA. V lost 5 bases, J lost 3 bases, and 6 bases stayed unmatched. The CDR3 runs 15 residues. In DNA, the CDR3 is TGTGCCAGCAGCCTAGATCGGGGGGGCTACAATGAGCAGTTCTTC. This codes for CASSLDRGGYNEQFF.

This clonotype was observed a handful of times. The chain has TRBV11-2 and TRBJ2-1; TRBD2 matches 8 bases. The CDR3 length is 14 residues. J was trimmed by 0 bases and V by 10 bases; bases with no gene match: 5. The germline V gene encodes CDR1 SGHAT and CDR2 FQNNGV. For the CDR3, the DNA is TGTGCCACCCAAGCGGGGGACTCCTACAATGAGCAGTTCTTC. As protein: CATQAGDSYNEQFF. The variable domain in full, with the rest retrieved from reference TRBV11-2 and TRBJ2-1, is EAGVAQSPRYKIIEKRQSVAFWCNPISGHATLYWYQQILGQGPKLLIQFQNNGVVDDSQLPKDRFSAERLKGVDSTLKIQPAKLEDSAVYLCATQAGDSYNEQFFGPGTRLTVL.

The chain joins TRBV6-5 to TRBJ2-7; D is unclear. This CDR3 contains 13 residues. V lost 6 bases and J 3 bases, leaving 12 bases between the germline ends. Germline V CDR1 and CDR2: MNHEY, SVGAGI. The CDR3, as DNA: TGTGCCAGCAGGTACCTAGAGAACTACGAGCAGTACTTC. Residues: CASRYLENYEQYF.

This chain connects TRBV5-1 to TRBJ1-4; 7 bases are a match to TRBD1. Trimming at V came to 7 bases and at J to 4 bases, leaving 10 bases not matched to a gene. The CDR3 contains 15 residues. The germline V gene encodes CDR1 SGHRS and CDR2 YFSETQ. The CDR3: CASAAVGQNNEKLFF. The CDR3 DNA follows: TGCGCCAGCGCAGCGGTGGGACAGAATAATGAAAAACTGTTTTTT.

The CDR3 region is CASSQGWTGTSGTYEQYF. The CDR3 DNA reads as TGCGCCAGCAGCCAAGGATGGACCGGGACTAGCGGTACCTACGAGCAGTACTTC. The chain employs TRBV4-3 and TRBJ2-7, with 11 bases lining up with TRBD2. Germline values: CDR1 LGHNA, CDR2 YSLEER. The CDR3 totals 18 residues. Trimming at V came to 1 base and at J to 2 bases, leaving 10 bases not matched to a gene.

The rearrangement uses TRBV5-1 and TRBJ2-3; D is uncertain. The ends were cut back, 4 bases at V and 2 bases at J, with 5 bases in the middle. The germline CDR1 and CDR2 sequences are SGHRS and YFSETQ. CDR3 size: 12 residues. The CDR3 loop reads CASSADTDTQYF. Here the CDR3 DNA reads TGCGCCAGCAGCGCCGACACAGATACGCAGTATTTT.

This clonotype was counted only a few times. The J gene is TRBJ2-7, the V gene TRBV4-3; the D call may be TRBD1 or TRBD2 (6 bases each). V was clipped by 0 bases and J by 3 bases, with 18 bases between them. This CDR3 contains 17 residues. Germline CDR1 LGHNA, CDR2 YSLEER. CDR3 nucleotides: TGCGCCAGCAGCCAAGAACTCCTCGGGGGCGGGGACTACGAGCAGTACTTC. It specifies CASSQELLGGGDYEQYF.

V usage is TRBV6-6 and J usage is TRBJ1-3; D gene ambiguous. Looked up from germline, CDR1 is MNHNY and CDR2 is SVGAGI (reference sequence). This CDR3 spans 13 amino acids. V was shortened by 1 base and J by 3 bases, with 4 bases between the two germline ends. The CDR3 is CASSYYSGNTIYF. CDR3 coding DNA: TGTGCCAGCAGTTACTACAGTGGAAACACCATATATTTT.

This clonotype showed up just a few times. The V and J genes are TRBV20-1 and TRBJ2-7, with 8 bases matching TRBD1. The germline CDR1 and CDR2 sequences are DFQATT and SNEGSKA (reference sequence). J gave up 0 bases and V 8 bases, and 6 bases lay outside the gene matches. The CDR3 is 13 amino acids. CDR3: CSFRQGTSYEQYF. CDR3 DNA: TGCAGTTTTAGACAGGGGACCTCCTACGAGCAGTACTTC.

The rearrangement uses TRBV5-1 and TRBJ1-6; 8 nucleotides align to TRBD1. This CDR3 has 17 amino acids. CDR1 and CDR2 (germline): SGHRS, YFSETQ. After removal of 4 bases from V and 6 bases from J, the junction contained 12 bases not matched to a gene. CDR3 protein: CASSPNPTGARNSPLHF. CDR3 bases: TGCGCCAGCAGCCCAAACCCGACAGGGGCTCGTAATTCACCCCTCCACTTT.

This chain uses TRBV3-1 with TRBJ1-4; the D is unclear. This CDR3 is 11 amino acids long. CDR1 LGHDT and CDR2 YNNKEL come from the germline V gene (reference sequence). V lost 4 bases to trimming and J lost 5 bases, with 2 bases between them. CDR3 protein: CASSRNEKLFF. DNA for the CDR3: TGTGCCAGCAGCCGAAATGAAAAACTGTTTTTT.

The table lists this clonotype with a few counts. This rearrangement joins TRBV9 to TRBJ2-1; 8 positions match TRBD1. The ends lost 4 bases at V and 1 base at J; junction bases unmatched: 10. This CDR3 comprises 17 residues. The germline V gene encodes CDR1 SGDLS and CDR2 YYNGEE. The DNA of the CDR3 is TGTGCCAGCAGCCCCAGGCAGGGGGCGGATTCCTACAATGAGCAGTTCTTC. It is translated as CASSPRQGADSYNEQFF.

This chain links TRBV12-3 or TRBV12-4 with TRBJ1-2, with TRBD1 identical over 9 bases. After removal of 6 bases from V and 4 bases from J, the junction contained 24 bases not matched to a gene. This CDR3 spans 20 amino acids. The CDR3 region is CASRPLFGGPGQGAFYGYTF. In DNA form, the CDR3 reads TGTGCCAGCAGACCTCTCTTCGGGGGACCGGGACAGGGCGCCTTCTATGGCTACACCTTC.

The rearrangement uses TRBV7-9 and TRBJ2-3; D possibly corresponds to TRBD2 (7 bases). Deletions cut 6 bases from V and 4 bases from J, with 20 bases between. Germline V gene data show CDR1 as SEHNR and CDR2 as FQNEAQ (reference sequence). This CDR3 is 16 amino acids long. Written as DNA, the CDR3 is TGTGCCAGCAGTAGAAAAAGCCTCGGGGGGCCAGATACGCAGTATTTT. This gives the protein CASSRKSLGGPDTQYF.

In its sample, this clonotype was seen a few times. The CDR3 DNA reads as TGTGCCAGTAACAGCGGGGGGGGACCTAATGAGCAGTTCTTC. Its translation: CASNSGGGPNEQFF. The chain is built from TRBV19 and TRBJ2-1; 10 bases match TRBD2. The CDR3 totals 14 residues. With 7 bases clipped from V and 7 bases from J, the junction kept 7 bases outside the gene matches. CDR1 is LNHDA and CDR2 is SQIVND in the germline V gene (reference sequence).

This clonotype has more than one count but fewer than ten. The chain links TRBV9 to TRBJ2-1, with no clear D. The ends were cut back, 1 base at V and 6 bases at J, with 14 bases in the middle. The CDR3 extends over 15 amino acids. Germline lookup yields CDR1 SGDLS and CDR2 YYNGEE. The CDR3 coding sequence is TGTGCCAGCAGCGTAAGGCAATCCCGCCGCAATGAGCAGTTCTTC. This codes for CASSVRQSRRNEQFF.

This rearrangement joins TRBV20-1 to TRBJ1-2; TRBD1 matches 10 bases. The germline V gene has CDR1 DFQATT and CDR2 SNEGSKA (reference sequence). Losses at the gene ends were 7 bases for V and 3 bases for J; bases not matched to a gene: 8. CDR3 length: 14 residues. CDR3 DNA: TGCAGTGTTCCGGACAGGGGGGCGGACTATGGCTACACCTTC. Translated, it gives CSVPDRGADYGYTF.

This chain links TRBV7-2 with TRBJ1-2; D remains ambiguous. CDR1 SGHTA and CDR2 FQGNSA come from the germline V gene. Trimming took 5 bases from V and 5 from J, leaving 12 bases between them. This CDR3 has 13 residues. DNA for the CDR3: TGTGCCAGCAGCGAGGCCGGTAGTTATGGCTACACCTTC. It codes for CASSEAGSYGYTF. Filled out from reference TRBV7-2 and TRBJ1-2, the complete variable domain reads GAGVSQSPSNKVTEKGKDVELRCDPISGHTALYWYRQSLGQGLEFLIYFQGNSAPDKSGLPSDRFSAERTGGSVSTLTIQRTQQEDSAVYLCASSEAGSYGYTFGSGTRLTVV.

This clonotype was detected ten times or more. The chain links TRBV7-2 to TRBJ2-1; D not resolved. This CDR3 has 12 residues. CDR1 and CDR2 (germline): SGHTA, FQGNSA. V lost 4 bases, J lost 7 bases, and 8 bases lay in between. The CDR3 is CASSSLGNEQFF. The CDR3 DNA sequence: TGTGCCAGCAGCTCGCTGGGGAATGAGCAGTTCTTC. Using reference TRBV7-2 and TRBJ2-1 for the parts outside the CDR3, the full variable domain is GAGVSQSPSNKVTEKGKDVELRCDPISGHTALYWYRQSLGQGLEFLIYFQGNSAPDKSGLPSDRFSAERTGGSVSTLTIQRTQQEDSAVYLCASSSLGNEQFFGPGTRLTVL.

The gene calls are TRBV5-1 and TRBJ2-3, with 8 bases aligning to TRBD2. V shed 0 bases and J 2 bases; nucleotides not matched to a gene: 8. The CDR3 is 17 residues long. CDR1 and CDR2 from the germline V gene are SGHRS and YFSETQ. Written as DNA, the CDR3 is TGCGCCAGCAGCTTGGGAACGGCGGGGGGTAACACAGATACGCAGTATTTT. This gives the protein CASSLGTAGGNTDTQYF.

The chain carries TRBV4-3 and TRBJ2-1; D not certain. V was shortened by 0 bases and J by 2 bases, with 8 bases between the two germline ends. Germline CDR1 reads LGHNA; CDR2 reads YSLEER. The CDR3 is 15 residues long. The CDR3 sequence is CASSQDQNTYNEQFF. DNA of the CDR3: TGCGCCAGCAGCCAAGATCAGAATACCTACAATGAGCAGTTCTTC.

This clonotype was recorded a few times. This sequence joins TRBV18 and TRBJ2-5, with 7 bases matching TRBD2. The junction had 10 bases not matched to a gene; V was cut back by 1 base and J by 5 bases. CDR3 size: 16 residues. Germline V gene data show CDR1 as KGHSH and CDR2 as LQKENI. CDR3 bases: TGTGCCAGCTCACCACGGACGGGAGGACGAGAGGAGACCCAGTACTTC. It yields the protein CASSPRTGGREETQYF.

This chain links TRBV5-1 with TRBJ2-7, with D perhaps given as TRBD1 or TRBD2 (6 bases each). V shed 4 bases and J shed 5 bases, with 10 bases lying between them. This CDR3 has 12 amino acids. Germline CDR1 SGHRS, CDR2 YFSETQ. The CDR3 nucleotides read TGCGCCAGCAGCGGGGGCGGGGACGAGCAGTACTTC. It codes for CASSGGGDEQYF. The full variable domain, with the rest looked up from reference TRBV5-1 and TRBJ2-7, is KAGVTQTPRYLIKTRGQQVTLSCSPISGHRSVSWYQQTPGQGLQFLFEYFSETQRNKGNFPGRFSGRQFSNSRSEMNVSTLELGDSALYLCASSGGGDEQYFGPGTRLTVT.